Ten or more counts support the clone carrying this T cell receptor beta chain. Its antigen is currently unknown. The data derive from a study of T cells in Graves' hyperthyroidism and ophthalmopathy. General study results and limits: Ophthalmopathy was predicted by the model a median of approximately 6 months ahead of onset. Peripheral blood also featured most of the thyroid clonotypes expanded above 0.001.

Trimming took off 4 bases at V and 7 bases at J, with 11 bases between the two ends. Germline V gives CDR1 SGHTA, CDR2 FQGNSA. This CDR3 contains 13 residues. Amplification yielded TCR beta CDR3 regions, with RNA transcripts as the source. With the HTBI primer set, the TCR CDR3 went through a first round of RT-PCR. MiXCR, run by TCRdb on the multiplex PCR reads, gives a single entry per CDR3 protein. Of 500,000 to 650,000 distinct CDR3 sequences listed, more than 14% are singletons. The study based diagnoses on clinical symptoms, serum thyroxine and TRAb, thyroid ultrasound and orbital computed tomography.

The receptor was derived from a woman in her 50s with Graves' ophthalmopathy. The V gene is TRBV7-2, the J gene TRBJ1-5, with a weak D call TRBD1 (6 bases). The source material was blood. The CDR3 coding sequence is TGTGCCAGCAGCTCGGACAGTTGGCAGCCCCAGCATTTT. This encodes CASSSDSWQPQHF.